This entry lists 21 T cell receptor beta chains sequenced from one sample in a study of T cell responses to AZD1222 COVID-19 vaccine. The repertoire was sequenced with immunoSEQ multiplex PCR; TCRdb's copy has only in-frame clones and lacks some. The sample has tens of thousands of clones; roughly 88% are singletons. The sequenced sample was peripheral blood, obtained 28 days after the second AZD1222 dose. These receptors were taken from an adult who received the AZD1222 COVID-19 vaccine.

The V and J genes are TRBV28 and TRBJ2-3; 11 bases map to TRBD2. CDR1 MDHEN and CDR2 SYDVKM come from the germline V gene. The CDR3 is made up of 15 amino acids. Trimming removed 6 bases from V and 4 bases from J; junction bases left unmatched: 6. Here the CDR3 reads CASRIAGGRADTQYF. The CDR3 DNA reads as TGTGCCAGCAGGATAGCGGGGGGGCGAGCAGATACGCAGTATTTT.

V is TRBV29-1 and J is TRBJ1-1; 8 bases fit TRBD1. V trimming: 5 bases; J trimming: 4 bases; junction bases outside the gene matches: 6. From germline, CDR1 is SQVTM and CDR2 ANQGSEA. This CDR3 is 13 amino acids long. CDR3 protein: CSVMDRVGTEAFF. CDR3 nucleotides: TGCAGCGTTATGGACAGGGTGGGCACTGAAGCTTTCTTT.

The CDR3 loop is CASKQGVTGNTIYF. The CDR3 DNA sequence: TGTGCCAGCAAGCAGGGAGTTACTGGAAACACCATATATTTT. This chain connects TRBV9 to TRBJ1-3, with TRBD1 as a possible D gene (5 bases). V shed 6 bases and J shed 2 bases, with 12 bases lying between them. CDR3 length equals 14 residues. CDR1 is SGDLS, CDR2 YYNGEE, per germline.

This clone was observed a handful of times. V gene TRBV4-1 combines with J gene TRBJ1-2, with D hard to call. Trimming removed 2 bases from V and 3 bases from J, with 7 bases in between. Germline CDR1 and CDR2: MGHRA and YSYEKL. The CDR3 runs 13 residues. CDR3 coding DNA: TGCGCCAGCAGCCAATCAACTGACTATGGCTACACCTTC. It specifies CASSQSTDYGYTF.

CDR3 bases: TGTGCCAGCAGCTTACAAGGGGGCACTGAAGCTTTCTTT. Translating gives CASSLQGGTEAFF. The chain employs TRBV7-9 and TRBJ1-1, with D tentatively TRBD1 (6 bases). The CDR3 is 13 residues long. Germline loops: CDR1 SEHNR, CDR2 FQNEAQ (reference sequence). Trimming removed 2 bases from V and 4 bases from J, with 8 bases in between.

The chain links TRBV3-1 (or the pseudogene TRBV3-2) to TRBJ1-5, with D possibly being TRBD1 (6 bases). The ends were cut back, 1 base at V and 9 bases at J, with 16 bases in the middle. The germline gives CDR1 LGHDT, CDR2 YNNKEL (reference sequence). This CDR3 region has 15 residues. This CDR3 is CASSQGNRDGRPQHF. The CDR3 nucleotides are TGTGCCAGCAGCCAAGGTAACAGGGACGGTCGGCCCCAGCATTTT.

This clone is a singleton in its sample. The chain recombines TRBV12-3 or TRBV12-4 with TRBJ1-1; D might be TRBD1 (6 bases). Trimming shortened V by 1 base and J by 5 bases, and 8 bases separated the two germline ends. CDR3 length: 13 amino acids. CDR3 sequence reads: CASSLEGGTEAFF. In DNA form, the CDR3 reads TGTGCCAGCAGTTTAGAGGGGGGTACTGAAGCTTTCTTT.

The chain recombines TRBV28 with TRBJ1-4; weak D call: TRBD1 (5 bases). Trimming shortened V by 6 bases and J by 6 bases, and 23 bases separated the two germline ends. The CDR3 sequence is 17 residues long. CDR1 and CDR2 (germline): MDHEN, SYDVKM. CDR3 region: CASRDLGTAPPDEKLFF. CDR3 sequence (DNA): TGTGCCAGCAGAGACCTAGGGACGGCCCCTCCAGATGAAAAACTGTTTTTT.

This chain uses TRBV7-2 with TRBJ2-7, with 7 bases aligning to TRBD1. The CDR3 is made up of 14 amino acids. V was clipped by 1 base and J by 4 bases; unmatched bases: 4. CDR1 and CDR2 from the germline V gene are SGHTA and FQGNSA. CDR3 amino acids: CASSLGSGGYEQYF. CDR3 coding DNA: TGTGCCAGCAGCTTAGGGTCAGGGGGATACGAGCAGTACTTC.

The chain links TRBV11-1 to TRBJ2-7; D is unclear. The V gene's germline CDR1 is SGHAT and CDR2 FQDESV (reference sequence). The CDR3 loop spans 11 amino acids. V was shortened by 4 bases and J by 6 bases, with 7 bases between the two germline ends. The CDR3 spells CASSYNLEQYF. The DNA for the CDR3 is TGTGCCAGCAGCTATAATCTCGAGCAGTACTTC.

The V call is TRBV19, the J call TRBJ2-1; D is possibly TRBD1 (7 bases). V was clipped by 8 bases and J by 4 bases, with 18 bases between them. CDR1 and CDR2 (germline): LNHDA, SQIVND (reference sequence). The CDR3 runs 15 residues. CDR3 residues: CASGPRGDDYNEQFF. The CDR3 DNA is TGTGCCAGTGGCCCCAGGGGGGACGATTACAATGAGCAGTTCTTC.

Of note for this clone: The junction departs from the called germline gene at one end, perhaps through a read error. The genes are TRBV11-2 and TRBJ2-5; TRBD1 matches 9 bases. Germline V gene sequence: CDR1 SGHAT, CDR2 FQNNGV. This CDR3 contains 14 residues. The CDR3 sequence: CASSTNRGQGTQYF. Written as DNA, the CDR3 is TGTGCCAGCAGCACCAACAGGGGGCAAGGGACCCAGTACTTC. Complete variable domain (other parts from reference TRBV11-2 and TRBJ2-5): EAGVAQSPRYKIIEKRQSVAFWCNPISGHATLYWYQQILGQGPKLLIQFQNNGVVDDSQLPKDRFSAERLKGVDSTLKIQPAKLEDSAVYLCASSTNRGQGTQYFGPGTRLLVL.

The genes are TRBV27 and TRBJ2-3; D is undetermined. V dropped 6 bases and J dropped 0 bases, with 13 bases sitting between them. Germline V gene sequence: CDR1 MNHEY, CDR2 SMNVEV (reference sequence). The CDR3 extends over 15 amino acids. The CDR3 DNA reads as TGTGCCAGCAGAGGGCAAAGTGCTAGCACAGATACGCAGTATTTT. Translation: CASRGQSASTDTQYF.

The rearrangement links TRBV11-1 to TRBJ1-2; TRBD1 aligns across 8 bases. The CDR3 sequence is 13 residues long. Germline CDR1 is SGHAT and CDR2 is FQDESV (reference sequence). V gave up 5 bases and J gave up 1 base; unmatched junction bases: 0. CDR3 nucleotide sequence: TGTGCCAGCAGCGACAGGGGTAACTATGGCTACACCTTC. Protein sequence: CASSDRGNYGYTF.

The chain couples TRBV5-4 to TRBJ1-1, with D hard to call. The CDR3 extends over 12 amino acids. The germline V gene encodes CDR1 SGHNT and CDR2 YYREEE (reference sequence). V shed 4 bases and J shed 3 bases, with 7 bases lying between them. CDR3 DNA sequence: TGTGCCAGCAGCACCGGGGACACTGAAGCTTTCTTT. Translated: CASSTGDTEAFF. Supplemented by reference TRBV5-4 and TRBJ1-1, the full variable domain reads ETGVTQSPTHLIKTRGQQVTLRCSSQSGHNTVSWYQQALGQGPQFIFQYYREEENGRGNFPPRFSGLQFPNYSSELNVNALELDDSALYLCASSTGDTEAFFGQGTRLTVV.

The rearrangement links TRBV21-1 to TRBJ1-5; the table's TRBD1 call for D was not verified on the DNA. TRBV21-1 is a documented pseudogene. This CDR3 has 21 residues. The chain's CDR3 is CASSKPSRSSPGQESNQPQHF. For the CDR3, the DNA is TGTGCCAGCAGCAAACCAAGTAGATCGTCTCCGGGACAAGAAAGCAATCAGCCCCAGCATTTT.

The chain has TRBV7-2 and TRBJ2-3; 7 bases are a match to TRBD1. The ends lost 3 bases at V and 4 bases at J; junction bases unmatched: 1. Germline V gene sequence: CDR1 SGHTA, CDR2 FQGNSA. This CDR3 has 13 residues. CDR3 amino acids: CASSFTGADTQYF. DNA for the CDR3: TGTGCCAGCAGCTTCACAGGGGCAGATACGCAGTATTTT.

The gene calls are TRBV3-1 (or the pseudogene TRBV3-2) and TRBJ1-4, with D tentatively TRBD1 (6 bases). Trimming stripped 2 bases from V and 8 bases from J, with 12 bases between. From germline, CDR1 is LGHDT and CDR2 YNNKEL (reference sequence). CDR3 length equals 14 residues. The CDR3 nucleotides are TGTGCCAGCAGCCAATCACAGGGCTACGAAAAACTGTTTTTT. It encodes CASSQSQGYEKLFF.

The V gene is TRBV3-1 (or the pseudogene TRBV3-2), the J gene TRBJ1-3; 9 bases agree with TRBD1. The CDR3 consists of 16 residues. V was pared by 4 bases and J by 2 bases, with 6 bases of the junction left unmatched. Looked up from germline, CDR1 is LGHDT and CDR2 is YNNKEL (reference sequence). The CDR3 reads CASSPSTGGTGNTIYF. The CDR3 region has the DNA TGTGCCAGCAGCCCTTCGACAGGGGGGACTGGAAACACCATATATTTT.

The chain links TRBV6-5 to TRBJ2-7; 7 nucleotides match TRBD1. This CDR3 comprises 12 residues. Germline lookup yields CDR1 MNHEY and CDR2 SVGAGI. The trim removed 9 bases at V and 4 bases at J, leaving 6 bases unmatched. The CDR3: CASGDRAYEQYF. The CDR3 region has the DNA TGTGCCAGTGGGGACAGAGCTTACGAGCAGTACTTC.

This clone is a singleton in its sample. The chain uses TRBV18 and TRBJ2-1; 11 bases align to TRBD2. From germline, CDR1 is KGHSH and CDR2 LQKENI. Losses at the gene ends were 6 bases for V and 3 bases for J; bases not matched to a gene: 13. The CDR3 covers 18 residues. The CDR3 nucleotides are TGTGCCAGCTCTATGTCTACTAGCGGGAGTTTAGGCTACAATGAGCAGTTCTTC. This encodes CASSMSTSGSLGYNEQFF.